This T cell receptor (beta chain) was retrieved from a study of CD8+CD57+ T cells in acquired aplastic anemia. Whole-study context: DNA from sorted CD4+ and CD8+ cells averaged roughly 3.4 ug. Study-wide findings and caveats: There were fewer than 35 CD8+ CDR3 sequences that occurred in both patients and controls.

TCR beta VDJ and CDR3 were profiled, and genomic DNA was the template. TCRdb processed the reads anew with MiXCR; each CDR3 protein has one entry. The sample yields 310,000 or so distinct CDR3 sequences, 56% seen once. Concerning this clonotype itself: Its matching antigen is unknown.

With 5 bases removed from V and 8 bases from J, the gap between germline ends came to 10 bases. The CDR3 covers 12 residues. For sequencing, patients were chosen who had shown expansion of CD8+CD57+ cells by flow cytometry. With no exception, the patients had severe acquired aplastic anemia. No patient had been given any therapy when blood was sampled. V and J are TRBV12-3 or TRBV12-4 and TRBJ2-1; TRBD2 is a possible D gene (6 bases). The sample comprised sorted CD4+, CD8+, or CD8+CD57+ T cells (not recorded which) from PBMCs. The source is a human donor with aplastic anemia. Here the CDR3 DNA reads TGTGCCAGCAGTAAAGGACTACATGAGCAGTTCTTC. Translating it yields CASSKGLHEQFF.